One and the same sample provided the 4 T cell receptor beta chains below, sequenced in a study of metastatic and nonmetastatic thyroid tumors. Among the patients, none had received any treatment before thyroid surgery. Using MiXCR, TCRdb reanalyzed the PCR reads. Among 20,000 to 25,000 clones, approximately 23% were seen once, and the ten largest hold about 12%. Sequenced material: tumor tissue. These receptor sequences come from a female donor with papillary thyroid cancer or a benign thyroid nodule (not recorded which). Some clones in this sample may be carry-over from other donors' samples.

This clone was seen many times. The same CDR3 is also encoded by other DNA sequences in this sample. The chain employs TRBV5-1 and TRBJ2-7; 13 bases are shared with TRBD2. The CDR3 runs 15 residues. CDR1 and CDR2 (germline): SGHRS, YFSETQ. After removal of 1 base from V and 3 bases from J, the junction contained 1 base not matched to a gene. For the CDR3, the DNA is TGCGCCAGCAGCTTGAGGACTAGCGGGAGCTACGAGCAGTACTTC. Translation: CASSLRTSGSYEQYF. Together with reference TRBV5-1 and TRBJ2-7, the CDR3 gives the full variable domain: KAGVTQTPRYLIKTRGQQVTLSCSPISGHRSVSWYQQTPGQGLQFLFEYFSETQRNKGNFPGRFSGRQFSNSRSEMNVSTLELGDSALYLCASSLRTSGSYEQYFGPGTRLTVT.

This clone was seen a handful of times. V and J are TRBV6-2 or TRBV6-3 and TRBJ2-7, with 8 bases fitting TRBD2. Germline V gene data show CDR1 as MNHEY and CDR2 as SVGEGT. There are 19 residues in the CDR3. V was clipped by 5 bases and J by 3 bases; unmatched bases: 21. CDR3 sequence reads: CASSTGTGVGRAGGYEQYF. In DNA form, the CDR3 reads TGTGCCAGCAGTACCGGGACGGGGGTTGGACGCGCGGGAGGCTACGAGCAGTACTTC.

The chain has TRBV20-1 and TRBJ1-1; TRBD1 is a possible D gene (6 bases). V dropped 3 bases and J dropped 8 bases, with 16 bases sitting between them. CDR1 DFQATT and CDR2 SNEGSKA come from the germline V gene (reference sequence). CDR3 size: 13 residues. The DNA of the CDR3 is TGCAGTGCTAGCACAGGGAAAGGGCGCGAAGCTTTCTTT. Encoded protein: CSASTGKGREAFF.

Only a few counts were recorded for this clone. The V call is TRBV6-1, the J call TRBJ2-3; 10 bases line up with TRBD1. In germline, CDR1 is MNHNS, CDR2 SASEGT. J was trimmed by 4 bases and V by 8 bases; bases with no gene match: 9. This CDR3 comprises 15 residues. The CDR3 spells CASLSGTGAADTQYF. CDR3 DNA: TGTGCCAGCCTCTCCGGGACAGGGGCGGCAGATACGCAGTATTTT.